This T cell receptor beta chain was sequenced for a study of radiotherapy plus CTLA-4 blockade in lung cancer. General study findings and limits: In blood, after radiotherapy plus ipilimumab, tumor-derived TCR clones expanded. How blood T cell clones changed early, along with interferon-beta, reportedly forecast response best.

This clone was seen more than once but under ten times. Its antigen remains unidentified. Method: immunoSEQ multiplex PCR; TCRdb's copy keeps in-frame clones and lacks some. This sample has 75,000 to 100,000 clones; 82% occur once, and the top ten carry under 4%. Chemo-refractory metastatic non-small-cell lung cancer patients were treated with focal radiation plus CTLA-4 blockade with ipilimumab. Trimming took off 1 base at V and 0 bases at J, with 10 bases between the two ends. CDR3 length: 15 residues. In germline, CDR1 is SGHKS, CDR2 YYEKEE (reference sequence). The TCR sequence derives from a human donor with non-small cell lung cancer who had a partial response to radiotherapy plus ipilimumab. The sample consisted of peripheral blood, taken from a patient treated with radiotherapy plus ipilimumab. The chain is built from TRBV5-5 and TRBJ1-2; a possible D gene is TRBD1 (5 bases). The CDR3 reads CASSLTGLANYGYTF. DNA for the CDR3: TGTGCCAGCAGCTTGACAGGTCTAGCTAACTATGGCTACACCTTC.